This is a list of T cell receptor beta chains from one sample in a study of blood T cell repertoires in COVID-19. Profiling relied on immunoSEQ multiplex PCR, and the TCRdb table lists in-frame clones only, not all of them. This repertoire shows some 160,000 clones, roughly 83% found once; its top ten account for less than 2%. The sample was peripheral blood. These receptors were collected from a human donor in a cohort sampled during active COVID-19. CDR3s include the opening cysteine and the closing phenylalanine or tryptophan. Each record gives: clone size, J gene, V gene, D gene, CDR3 DNA, CDR3 protein. The D gene is left open where the match is weak. Size is omitted from some rows. Given values are once, few, many or a class for expanded clones.

>few|TRBJ2-7|TRBV6-2/TRBV6-3|NA
TGTGCCAGCAGTTACGGGGCACAGAAGGCCTCAACCCGCCACGAGCAGTACTTC
CASSYGAQKASTRHEQYF
>once|TRBJ1-1|TRBV6-5|NA
TGTGCCAGCAGCTATGGGGGGATCGCTGAAGCTTTCTTT
CASSYGGIAEAFF
>few|TRBJ2-3|TRBV11-2|NA
TGTGCCAGCAGCTTGAGGGCTACAGATACGCAGTATTTT
CASSLRATDTQYF
>NA|TRBJ1-1|TRBV5-5|NA
TGTGCCAGCAACTCCTTGAACACTGAAGCTTTCTTT
CASNSLNTEAFF
>NA|TRBJ1-1|TRBV29-1|NA
TGCAGCGTTGAGGGGCAGCAGAACACTGAAGCTTTCTTT
CSVEGQQNTEAFF
>once|TRBJ1-5|TRBV7-2|TRBD1
TGTGCCAGCAGCTTAGACAGGGGGATCGGTCAGCCCCAGCATTTT
CASSLDRGIGQPQHF
>NA|TRBJ2-1|TRBV6-5|NA
TGTGCCAGCAGTTACTCGCACAAGAGACAGAAGTTCTTC
CASSYSHKRQKFF
>NA|TRBJ1-2|TRBV5-6|NA
TGTGCCAGCAGCTTGGGGACAACACCCCTCTATGGCTACACCTTC
CASSLGTTPLYGYTF
>NA|TRBJ1-2|TRBV7-3|TRBD1
TGTGCCAGCCACAGGGGGCGGGATGGCTACACCTTC
CASHRGRDGYTF
>NA|TRBJ1-2|TRBV27|NA
TGTGCCAGCAGTTTAGCGGGAGCCGGCTATGGCTACACCTTC
CASSLAGAGYGYTF
>NA|TRBJ1-4|TRBV7-6|TRBD1
TGTGCCAGCAGCACCGGGACAGGGGCTGGGGAAAAACTGTTTTTT
CASSTGTGAGEKLFF
>few|TRBJ1-1|TRBV5-6|NA
TGTGCCAGCAGCCGAGGGGGAACTGAAGCTTTCTTT
CASSRGGTEAFF
>NA|TRBJ2-7|TRBV10-3|TRBD2
TGTGCCATCGGGACTAGCGGGGTGCCCTCCTACGAGCAGTACTTC
CAIGTSGVPSYEQYF
>NA|TRBJ2-3|TRBV7-3|NA
TGTGCCAGCAGCCCCTGGGAGAACAGGGCACAAGATACGCAGTATTTT
CASSPWENRAQDTQYF